This is a list of T cell receptor beta chains from one sample in a study of monozygotic twins with inflammatory bowel disease. TCRdb reprocessed the 5' RACE reads; each CDR3 protein has one entry and no DNA is given. The sample's table shows tens of thousands of distinct CDR3 sequences. What was sequenced was blood. The receptors were sampled from a human donor with ulcerative colitis or Crohn's disease, or a healthy co-twin of an affected twin (not recorded which). The CDR3 runs from the conserved cysteine through the conserved F or W. Each record gives: J gene, V gene, CDR3 protein.

J gene: TRBJ2-5
V gene: TRBV5-1
CDR3 protein: CASSRMGQGRETQYF

J gene: TRBJ1-1
V gene: TRBV7-8
CDR3 protein: CASSLARGRNTEAFF

J gene: TRBJ2-7
V gene: TRBV4-2
CDR3 protein: CASRHSGVGEQYF

J gene: TRBJ2-3
V gene: TRBV18
CDR3 protein: CASSPRGREDTQYF

J gene: TRBJ2-1
V gene: TRBV3-1
CDR3 protein: CASGPRSSSGEQFF

J gene: TRBJ2-3
V gene: TRBV20-1
CDR3 protein: CSAYRAQGADTQYF

J gene: TRBJ1-6
V gene: TRBV6-1
CDR3 protein: CASKGGSYNSPLHF

J gene: TRBJ1-2
V gene: TRBV7-2
CDR3 protein: CASSLEGDSYGYTF

J gene: TRBJ1-6
V gene: TRBV6-1
CDR3 protein: CASSEALAGNSPLHF

J gene: TRBJ2-1
V gene: TRBV5-1
CDR3 protein: CASSFSGNEQFF

J gene: TRBJ1-5
V gene: TRBV14
CDR3 protein: CASSQFKGLSGQPQHF

J gene: TRBJ1-1
V gene: TRBV6-5
CDR3 protein: CASSYSSGTGNTEAFF

J gene: TRBJ1-2
V gene: TRBV21-1
CDR3 protein: CASSNRAGAGYTF

J gene: TRBJ2-1
V gene: TRBV19
CDR3 protein: CASSKKNLGNEQFF

J gene: TRBJ1-2
V gene: TRBV10-3
CDR3 protein: CAITNLANYGYTF

J gene: TRBJ2-7
V gene: TRBV12-5
CDR3 protein: CASGPGTGDEQYF

J gene: TRBJ1-1
V gene: TRBV7-6
CDR3 protein: CASSLRVTGFNLGTEAFF

J gene: TRBJ1-1
V gene: TRBV3-1
CDR3 protein: CASSHIRGKKTEAFF

J gene: TRBJ1-1
V gene: TRBV5-1
CDR3 protein: CASSFGGTEAFF

J gene: TRBJ1-3
V gene: TRBV5-1
CDR3 protein: CASSLGPEITGNTVYF

J gene: TRBJ1-2
V gene: TRBV20-1
CDR3 protein: CSARSGQGGSYYGYTF

J gene: TRBJ2-1
V gene: TRBV5-1
CDR3 protein: CASSLDRDEQFF

J gene: TRBJ1-1
V gene: TRBV12-3/TRBV12-4
CDR3 protein: CASSFDKQGDEAFF

J gene: TRBJ2-5
V gene: TRBV5-1
CDR3 protein: CASSLAPPRETQYF

J gene: TRBJ1-4
V gene: TRBV25-1
CDR3 protein: CASSDNYNEKLFF

J gene: TRBJ2-3
V gene: TRBV20-1
CDR3 protein: CSARDLRDRATDTQYF

J gene: TRBJ2-5
V gene: TRBV20-1
CDR3 protein: CSARDLWGKETQYF

J gene: TRBJ2-5
V gene: TRBV5-8
CDR3 protein: CASSLNSLVREETQYF

J gene: TRBJ2-7
V gene: TRBV5-1
CDR3 protein: CASSLAVGYEQYF

J gene: TRBJ1-5
V gene: TRBV10-3
CDR3 protein: CAISRDRSLTQHF

J gene: TRBJ1-1
V gene: TRBV6-5
CDR3 protein: CASTEGTQGAFF

J gene: TRBJ2-3
V gene: TRBV7-9
CDR3 protein: CASSLSIRGDTQYF

J gene: TRBJ1-5
V gene: TRBV6-2/TRBV6-3
CDR3 protein: CASSWTVQGLRQPQHF

J gene: TRBJ2-2
V gene: TRBV9
CDR3 protein: CASSVVGSGELFF

J gene: TRBJ1-5
V gene: TRBV12-3/TRBV12-4
CDR3 protein: CASSDSNQPQHF

J gene: TRBJ1-6
V gene: TRBV20-1
CDR3 protein: CSATKRANSPLHF

J gene: TRBJ2-3
V gene: TRBV29-1
CDR3 protein: CSVGRQETDTQYF

J gene: TRBJ2-1
V gene: TRBV29-1
CDR3 protein: CSVEVWPNNEQFF

J gene: TRBJ1-5
V gene: TRBV9
CDR3 protein: CASSVGEGRAQHF

J gene: TRBJ2-5
V gene: TRBV6-5
CDR3 protein: CASSRQGVETQYF

J gene: TRBJ2-1
V gene: TRBV5-1
CDR3 protein: CASSWGDRNNEQFF

J gene: TRBJ2-2
V gene: TRBV7-8
CDR3 protein: CASSLSLGAGTGELFF

J gene: TRBJ1-4
V gene: TRBV20-1
CDR3 protein: CSAKGGDINEKLFF

J gene: TRBJ1-1
V gene: TRBV6-1
CDR3 protein: CASRWTYMNTEAFF